This T cell receptor (beta chain) appears in the sequencing data of a study of cytomegalovirus exposure and HLA in healthy donors. Study results and caveats: Researchers reported in a later analysis that a missense DCLRE1C variant was tied to TCR beta V- and J-gene trimming. Some 16,000 TCR beta sequences were associated with HLA alleles at 0.05 false discovery rate in a later analysis. Later on, analysis showed that most CMV-associated TCR beta chains appeared to be HLA-restricted.

To note about this clone: Its antigen is currently unknown.

PCR involved 60 Vbeta and 13 Jbeta primers. Produced via immunoSEQ multiplex PCR; TCRdb's table is partial and in-frame only. The sample holds under 200,000 clones, 85% seen once. The V gene end was trimmed by 6 bases and the J gene end by 7 bases; junction bases not matched to a gene: 4. This CDR3 contains 14 residues. The germline V gene has CDR1 MNHEY and CDR2 SVGAGI. This TCR came from a woman aged 45-59 years in good health and CMV-seronegative. The chain uses TRBV6-5 and TRBJ1-6; 9 positions match TRBD1. What was sequenced was PBMCs. CDR3 loop: CASRTGGPNSPLHF. The CDR3 nucleotides are TGTGCCAGCAGGACAGGGGGACCAAATTCACCCCTCCACTTT.